The rows below give T cell receptor beta chains drawn from one sample of a study of cytomegalovirus exposure and HLA in healthy donors. TCRdb's copy holds only in-frame clones and misses some; the assay was immunoSEQ multiplex PCR. The table includes roughly 180,000 clones, roughly 77% detected once. Source material: PBMCs. Receptors were obtained from a woman aged 25 to 39 in good health and CMV-seronegative. Both conserved end residues are part of each CDR3. The D gene is left open where the match is weak.

. TRBJ1-1 TRBV4-3 CASSQDNRVMGAFF
. TRBJ1-1 TRBV2 CASSLLQVTEAFF
. TRBJ1-1 TRBV5-6 CASSLGANTEAFF
. TRBJ1-2 TRBV4-1 CASSQDSPGHHGYTF
. TRBJ2-7 TRBV6-5 CASTKQGGTHEQYF
. TRBJ1-1 TRBV2 CASSEFLEAFF
TRBD2 TRBJ2-5 TRBV15 CATSRDSGGKETQYF
. TRBJ1-5 TRBV11-2 CASSLDTGVNQPQHF
TRBD1 TRBJ2-7 TRBV19 CASSIGDRGPYEQYF
TRBD1 TRBJ1-5 TRBV19 CASRDRDQPQHF
. TRBJ2-1 TRBV7-6 CASSRLTASPTYNEQFF
TRBD1 TRBJ1-1 TRBV12-5 CASVYRGRTEAFF
. TRBJ1-1 TRBV11-2 CASSFHSAEAFF
TRBD1 TRBJ1-1 TRBV19 CASSIRGRGLAPLMNTEAFF
TRBD1 TRBJ2-1 TRBV12-5 CASGGTGGNEQFF
TRBD1 TRBJ2-2 TRBV10-2 CASSEPLGQANTGELFF
. TRBJ1-1 TRBV4-1 CASSQGSGLYTEAFF
. TRBJ1-1 TRBV20-1 CSASAGVSAFF
TRBD1 TRBJ1-2 TRBV5-4 CASGQDRGDYGYTF
. TRBJ2-7 TRBV7-8 CASSLSGTGNEQYF
. TRBJ1-1 TRBV6-1 CASSEALGRDTEAFF
TRBD1 TRBJ1-3 TRBV30 CAWDSIGTGGSGNTIYF
TRBD1 TRBJ1-2 TRBV30 CAWRKGQTIYGYTF
. TRBJ1-1 TRBV7-9 CASSFRGGRRAEAFF
TRBD2 TRBJ2-5 TRBV5-1 CASSLGTSGGARTLETQYF
. TRBJ2-7 TRBV6-5 CASTRGAGSYEQYF
TRBD1 TRBJ1-2 TRBV9 CASSVTGGDYGYTF
. TRBJ1-1 TRBV15 CATSRTGFSTEAFF
. TRBJ1-2 TRBV29-1 CSVEDLGGHGYTF
. TRBJ1-1 TRBV5-1 CASSLAGQNTEAFF
. TRBJ1-1 TRBV4-2 CASSQEAGLNTEAFF
TRBD1 TRBJ1-2 TRBV14 CASSPGQGRRGYTF
. TRBJ1-4 TRBV5-1 CASSLARPGGSGEKLFF
. TRBJ2-3 TRBV7-2 CASSLAGLLTDTQYF
. TRBJ1-5 TRBV25-1 CASSDTGREQPQHF
. TRBJ2-5 TRBV6-4 CASSPFPGVWETQYF
TRBD1 TRBJ2-7 TRBV6-6 CASSYDLGQGHEQYF
. TRBJ2-7 TRBV29-1 CSVEDQRGWSYEQYF
TRBD2 TRBJ2-3 TRBV6-4 CASSPLAGGTDTQYF
TRBD2 TRBJ2-7 TRBV18 CASSPGTSGGYEQYF
TRBD1 TRBJ2-5 TRBV2 CASSAGQGARETQYF
. TRBJ2-7 TRBV10-3 CAISDPADSSYEQYF
. TRBJ1-1 TRBV29-1 CSAGRAENTEAFF
TRBD1 TRBJ1-4 TRBV6-1 CASSEVGGTGLELFF